The 28 T cell receptor beta chains presented below share a single source sample, sequenced in a study of blood T cell repertoires in COVID-19. TCRdb's table, derived via immunoSEQ multiplex PCR, lists solely in-frame clones and lacks some. The data hold approximately 90,000 clones, with 89% observed a single time. Sequenced material: peripheral blood. The receptors come from a man in his 60s with COVID-19, enrolled during active disease.

The gene calls are TRBV12-3 or TRBV12-4 and TRBJ1-5, with a possible D match to TRBD1 (5 bases). Between the trimmed V and J ends, which lost 2 bases and 6 bases, there was a span of 8 bases. There are 13 residues in the CDR3. DNA of the CDR3: TGTGCCAGCAGTTTACAGGGAAGTCAGCCCCAGCATTTT. This translates into CASSLQGSQPQHF.

V is TRBV9 and J is TRBJ2-7; 8 bases align to TRBD2. The V gene end was trimmed by 4 bases and the J gene end by 5 bases; junction bases not matched to a gene: 5. CDR1 is SGDLS and CDR2 is YYNGEE in the germline V gene. The CDR3 length is 13 residues. This chain's CDR3 is CASSPHGGDEQYF. CDR3 nucleotide sequence: TGTGCCAGCAGCCCTCACGGGGGGGACGAGCAGTACTTC.

The chain recombines TRBV20-1 with TRBJ1-6; perhaps TRBD1 as D (6 bases). This CDR3 is built from 17 residues. Trimming shortened V by 3 bases and J by 2 bases, and 17 bases separated the two germline ends. Germline CDR1 DFQATT, CDR2 SNEGSKA (reference sequence). The DNA for the CDR3 is TGCAGTGCTAGTTCTAACAGGGAGAGGGCCTATAATTCACCCCTCCACTTT. It encodes CSASSNRERAYNSPLHF.

This chain links TRBV11-2 with TRBJ2-1, with 7 nucleotides matching TRBD2. Per the germline V gene, CDR1 is SGHAT and CDR2 is FQNNGV. The CDR3 runs 14 residues. The junction had 6 bases not matched to a gene; V was cut back by 5 bases and J by 5 bases. The CDR3 loop reads CASSPLAVHNEQFF. In DNA form, the CDR3 reads TGTGCCAGCAGCCCTCTAGCGGTACACAATGAGCAGTTCTTC.

Only one count was recorded for this clone. The V call is TRBV29-1, the J call TRBJ1-1; D is undetermined. The V end lost 0 bases, the J end lost 0 bases, and 11 bases lay between the germline ends. The CDR3 is 15 amino acids. Per the germline V gene, CDR1 is SQVTM and CDR2 is ANQGSEA. The CDR3 DNA sequence: TGCAGCGTTGAAGATTGGGGAGACATGAACACTGAAGCTTTCTTT. Its protein is CSVEDWGDMNTEAFF.

V is TRBV6-1 and J is TRBJ2-7; 10 nucleotides agree with TRBD2. The trim removed 2 bases at V and 2 bases at J, leaving 3 bases unmatched. Germline V gene lookup returns CDR1 MNHNS and CDR2 SASEGT. This CDR3 spans 15 amino acids. CDR3 nucleotide sequence: TGTGCCAGCAGTGAACGGACTAGCGGTACCTACGAGCAGTACTTC. Translation: CASSERTSGTYEQYF.

The chain links TRBV28 to TRBJ1-3; 7 bases are a match to TRBD1. CDR1 MDHEN and CDR2 SYDVKM come from the germline V gene. The CDR3 spans 15 residues. After removal of 5 bases from V and 1 base from J, the junction contained 5 bases not matched to a gene. CDR3 region: CASSGRGDSGNTIYF. Here the CDR3 DNA reads TGTGCCAGCAGTGGCAGGGGGGATTCTGGAAACACCATATATTTT.

The CDR3 DNA follows: TGTGCCAGCAGTGTTCGGGGGGACAGGGGGGTCAATGAGCAGTTCTTC. This sequence encodes CASSVRGDRGVNEQFF. The rearrangement links TRBV27 to TRBJ2-1, with 11 bases lining up with TRBD1. The junction had 9 bases not matched to a gene; V was cut back by 5 bases and J by 6 bases. The CDR3 totals 16 residues. Germline V gives CDR1 MNHEY, CDR2 SMNVEV (reference sequence).

The chain is built from TRBV11-2 and TRBJ2-1; D not resolved. Trimming removed 4 bases at V and 4 bases at J, with 8 bases between. The CDR3 is 13 amino acids. Germline CDR1 and CDR2: SGHAT and FQNNGV. CDR3 residues: CASSYNSYNEQFF. DNA for the CDR3: TGTGCCAGCAGCTACAACAGTTACAATGAGCAGTTCTTC.

The rearrangement joins TRBV27 to TRBJ2-7, with 7 nucleotides matching TRBD1. Trimming took 3 bases from V and 9 from J; bases not matched to a gene: 5. Germline-derived CDR1 and CDR2 are MNHEY and SMNVEV (reference sequence). The CDR3 covers 12 residues. The CDR3 DNA reads TGTGCCAGCAGTTTCCCAGGGGGATTGCAGTACTTC. Protein product: CASSFPGGLQYF.

The V call is TRBV5-1, the J call TRBJ1-2; the match to TRBD1 covers 8 bases. V lost 4 bases, J lost 0 bases, and 8 bases stayed unmatched. The CDR3 loop spans 16 amino acids. Germline loops: CDR1 SGHRS, CDR2 YFSETQ. The CDR3 DNA reads as TGCGCCAGCAGCCCGCGGGGACAGGCCTCTAACTATGGCTACACCTTC. Amino acids: CASSPRGQASNYGYTF.

The J gene is TRBJ2-1, the V gene TRBV5-1, with 8 positions matching TRBD2. CDR1 SGHRS and CDR2 YFSETQ come from the germline V gene. The junction had 4 bases not matched to a gene; V was cut back by 2 bases and J by 3 bases. The CDR3 has 15 residues. CDR3 in amino acids: CASSFDSGDYNEQFF. CDR3 nucleotide sequence: TGCGCCAGCAGCTTTGATAGCGGGGACTACAATGAGCAGTTCTTC.

J is TRBJ1-6 and V is TRBV2; the D is unclear. Trimming left V 6 bases short and J 8 bases short, with 11 bases between. Germline lookup yields CDR1 SNHLY and CDR2 FYNNEI. This CDR3 is built from 13 residues. The chain's CDR3 is CASRVEGDSPLHF. DNA for the CDR3: TGTGCCAGCAGGGTGGAGGGTGATTCACCCCTCCACTTT. The variable domain in full, completed from reference TRBV2 and TRBJ1-6, reads EPEVTQTPSHQVTQMGQEVILRCVPISNHLYFYWYRQILGQKVEFLVSFYNNEISEKSEIFDDQFSVERPDGSNFTLKIRSTKLEDSAMYFCASRVEGDSPLHFGNGTRLTVT.

The chain has TRBV5-6 and TRBJ2-7; TRBD2 is a possible D gene (5 bases). Germline V lookup: CDR1 SGHDT, CDR2 YYEEEE. The V gene lost 5 bases and the J gene lost 4 bases, with 16 bases spanning the gap. CDR3 length: 14 amino acids. DNA for the CDR3: TGTGCCAGCAGTCCCTGGACTGTCCGGTACGAGCAGTACTTC. As protein: CASSPWTVRYEQYF.

V gene TRBV21-1 combines with J gene TRBJ2-5; the DNA was not used to check the table's D call, TRBD2. TRBV21-1 is flagged as a pseudogene. There are 14 residues in the CDR3. In DNA, the CDR3 is TGTGCCAGCGGACCCCTGCGGGGCAAAAGGACCCAGTACTTC. Protein sequence: CASGPLRGKRTQYF.

The V and J genes are TRBV7-2 and TRBJ2-7; the D gene is possibly TRBD2 (6 bases). V was shortened by 5 bases and J by 2 bases, with 13 bases between the two germline ends. This CDR3 spans 14 amino acids. CDR1 and CDR2 from the germline V gene are SGHTA and FQGNSA. In nucleotides, the CDR3 is TGTGCCAGCAGCCCCGGACGGGAGCCCTACGAGCAGTACTTC. It is translated as CASSPGREPYEQYF.

The V gene is TRBV2, the J gene TRBJ1-2; 8 bases agree with TRBD1. CDR1 is SNHLY and CDR2 is FYNNEI in the germline V gene. Germline trimming cut 3 bases from V and 6 bases from J; bases unmatched to any gene: 15. This CDR3 spans 17 amino acids. In DNA form, the CDR3 reads TGTGCCAGCAGTGATGGAGGCAGGGGGCGTATTGACGATGGCTACACCTTC. Amino acid sequence: CASSDGGRGRIDDGYTF.

The V gene is TRBV7-2, the J gene TRBJ2-1; D not resolved. CDR3 length: 13 amino acids. CDR1 and CDR2 (germline): SGHTA, FQGNSA. With 1 base removed from V and 6 bases from J, the gap between germline ends came to 7 bases. The CDR3, as DNA: TGTGCCAGCAGCTTAGAGGCTAGCAATGAGCAGTTCTTC. Translation: CASSLEASNEQFF.

This clone was recorded only once. This rearrangement joins TRBV24-1 to TRBJ2-3, with D possibly being TRBD2 (5 bases). CDR3 length: 13 residues. Germline-derived CDR1 and CDR2 are KGHDR and SFDVKD. The ends were cut back, 7 bases at V and 6 bases at J, with 13 bases in the middle. In DNA form, the CDR3 reads TGTGCCACCAGCCTAGCAACAAGCGATACGCAGTATTTT. This encodes CATSLATSDTQYF.

Here the CDR3 reads CASSVGGLSSYEQYF. The DNA for the CDR3 is TGTGCCAGCAGCGTAGGAGGCCTGAGCTCCTACGAGCAGTACTTC. The V gene is TRBV9, the J gene TRBJ2-7; the D is unclear. The V gene's germline CDR1 is SGDLS and CDR2 YYNGEE. V lost 0 bases, J lost 0 bases, and 10 bases lay in between. This CDR3 spans 15 amino acids.

The J gene is TRBJ2-5, the V gene TRBV15, with a weak D call TRBD2 (6 bases). Germline lookup yields CDR1 LNHNV and CDR2 YYDKDF (reference sequence). V lost 5 bases and J 3 bases, leaving 13 bases between the germline ends. The CDR3 spans 14 residues. The chain's CDR3 is CATSQIRLEETQYF. The CDR3 region has the DNA TGTGCCACCAGCCAGATTCGACTAGAAGAGACCCAGTACTTC.

The rearrangement links TRBV5-4 to TRBJ1-2; 7 nucleotides align to TRBD1. The CDR3 loop spans 14 amino acids. Germline loops: CDR1 SGHNT, CDR2 YYREEE (reference sequence). V dropped 1 base and J dropped 6; count of bases not matched to a gene: 6. This CDR3 reads CASSLPQGPDGYTF. In nucleotides, the CDR3 is TGTGCCAGCAGCTTGCCACAGGGGCCAGATGGCTACACCTTC.

The chain links TRBV6-5 to TRBJ2-3; TRBD2 might be the D (7 bases). The germline V gene encodes CDR1 MNHEY and CDR2 SVGAGI. V was pared by 7 bases and J by 5 bases, with 16 bases between. The CDR3 loop spans 14 amino acids. CDR3 coding DNA: TGTGCCAGCACCTCGGGCGGGGGCGTAGATACGCAGTATTTT. Amino acids: CASTSGGGVDTQYF.

CDR3 residues: CAWSVGAWTGKTYEQYF. CDR3 bases: TGTGCCTGGAGTGTAGGGGCCTGGACAGGGAAAACCTACGAGCAGTACTTC. J is TRBJ2-7 and V is TRBV30; 8 bases map to TRBD1. V gave up 0 bases and J gave up 2 bases; unmatched junction bases: 12. The CDR3 has 17 residues. Germline V gives CDR1 GTSNPN, CDR2 SVGIG (reference sequence).

This clone appeared once. The V gene is TRBV7-8, the J gene TRBJ1-1, with 7 nucleotides matching TRBD1. This CDR3 is 15 amino acids long. The V segment lost 5 bases and the J segment 6 bases; nucleotides outside the gene matches: 12. Germline CDR1 is SGHVS and CDR2 is FQNEAQ. The CDR3 DNA follows: TGTGCCAGCAGCCGAGGGGACAGAAGTTACGCTGAAGCTTTCTTT. Translating gives CASSRGDRSYAEAFF. The full variable domain, in which reference TRBV7-8 and TRBJ1-1 provide the parts outside the CDR3, is GAGVSQSPRYKVAKRGQDVALRCDPISGHVSLFWYQQALGQGPEFLTYFQNEAQLDKSGLPSDRFFAERPEGSVSTLKIQRTQQEDSAVYLCASSRGDRSYAEAFFGQGTRLTVV.

The chain couples TRBV19 to TRBJ1-1; 7 positions match TRBD1. The CDR3 spans 15 residues. Trimming at V came to 4 bases and at J to 1 base, leaving 6 bases not matched to a gene. Germline loops: CDR1 LNHDA, CDR2 SQIVND (reference sequence). CDR3 nucleotide sequence: TGTGCCAGTAGTACGACCAGGGGGGCGAACACTGAAGCTTTCTTT. Protein sequence: CASSTTRGANTEAFF.

The chain combines TRBV19 with TRBJ2-3; the D gene is possibly TRBD1 (6 bases). The CDR3 is made up of 16 amino acids. Trimming took off 5 bases at V and 3 bases at J, with 18 bases between the two ends. Germline loops: CDR1 LNHDA, CDR2 SQIVND (reference sequence). The CDR3 sequence is CASSEQQGRRTDTQYF. The CDR3 DNA reads TGTGCCAGTAGTGAACAACAGGGAAGGAGGACAGATACGCAGTATTTT. Filled out from reference TRBV19 and TRBJ2-3, the complete variable domain reads DGGITQSPKYLFRKEGQNVTLSCEQNLNHDAMYWYRQDPGQGLRLIYYSQIVNDFQKGDIAEGYSVSREKKESFPLTVTSAQKNPTAFYLCASSEQQGRRTDTQYFGPGTRLTVL.

This clone showed up just once. The V gene is TRBV5-1, the J gene TRBJ2-2, with 7 bases lining up with TRBD2. The V gene's germline CDR1 is SGHRS and CDR2 YFSETQ. J lost 4 bases, V lost 7 bases, and 10 bases had no gene match. The CDR3 length is 15 residues. Here the CDR3 DNA reads TGCGCCAGCTGTTCGTCTGCGGGGGTCACCGGGGAGCTGTTTTTT. It translates to CASCSSAGVTGELFF.